Sequencing of this T cell receptor beta chain was carried out in a study of neurological immune-mediated disorders. Study-level findings and limits: Phylogenetic grouping assigned the repertoires of 18 of 34 multiple sclerosis patients to one related-CDR3 cluster, which constitutes a possible signature.

In this sample, this clonotype turned up many times. Its specificity is not known. From the 5' RACE reads, TCRdb called clonotypes with MiXCR, one entry per CDR3 protein. The profile shows about 10,000 distinct CDR3 sequences, approximately 24% of them singletons. The CDR3 is made up of 14 amino acids. Looked up from germline, CDR1 is DFQATT and CDR2 is SNEGSKA (reference sequence). Trimming at V came to 3 bases and at J to 10 bases, leaving 10 bases not matched to a gene. The sorted libraries drew on roughly 1 million T cells that were CD4+ or CD8+. The sample taken for sequencing was CD8+ T cells from blood. This TCR derives from a woman aged 40-49 years with multiple sclerosis. This chain uses TRBV20-1 with TRBJ2-1, with TRBD2 matching 9 bases. This CDR3 is CSASWSSGEEEQFF. CDR3 in DNA: TGCAGTGCTAGTTGGTCTAGCGGGGAGGAGGAGCAGTTCTTC.